Each of the 21 T cell receptor beta chains below was sequenced from the same sample in a study of shared clonotypes between healthy human individuals. Generated by immunoSEQ multiplex PCR, the TCRdb table keeps only in-frame clones and is missing some. The table lists millions of clones, 90% to 95% of them singletons. Specimen: naive CD4+ T cells from PBMCs. Subset meaning: CD45RA+ positively selected. The receptors were gathered from a man younger than 35 in good health. Some clones in this sample may be carry-over from other donors' samples.

The chain employs TRBV28 and TRBJ2-7, with 7 bases lining up with TRBD1. This CDR3 contains 15 residues. J gave up 7 bases and V 10 bases, and 19 bases lay outside the gene matches. Germline CDR1 reads MDHEN; CDR2 reads SYDVKM. CDR3 loop: CAIALGGLPIGEQYF. The CDR3 DNA sequence: TGTGCCATCGCATTAGGGGGCCTTCCAATCGGGGAGCAGTACTTC.

The rearrangement uses TRBV7-7 and TRBJ2-1; D uncertain. The V gene lost 1 base and the J gene lost 2 bases, with 12 bases spanning the gap. Germline CDR1 SSHAT, CDR2 FNYEAQ (reference sequence). This CDR3 is built from 16 residues. The CDR3 coding sequence is TGTGCCAGCAGCTTAGAAGGATCCCTGCCCTACAATGAGCAGTTCTTC. Translated, it gives CASSLEGSLPYNEQFF.

This clone has just a few counts. The V call is TRBV14, the J call TRBJ1-1; D is ambiguous. The ends were cut back, 7 bases at V and 0 bases at J, with 9 bases in the middle. Germline V gene data show CDR1 as SGHDN and CDR2 as FVKESK. The CDR3 runs to 13 residues. The CDR3 nucleotides read TGTGCCAGCAAGAGTGATCTGAACACTGAAGCTTTCTTT. Protein sequence: CASKSDLNTEAFF. Complete variable domain (other parts from reference TRBV14 and TRBJ1-1): EAGVTQFPSHSVIEKGQTVTLRCDPISGHDNLYWYRRVMGKEIKFLLHFVKESKQDESGMPNNRFLAERTGGTYSTLKVQPAELEDSGVYFCASKSDLNTEAFFGQGTRLTVV.

The CDR3 reads CASTSGAITTDTQYF. In nucleotides, the CDR3 is TGTGCCAGCACATCAGGGGCGATTACCACAGATACGCAGTATTTT. The J gene is TRBJ2-3, the V gene TRBV2; TRBD1 might be the D (6 bases). The CDR3 loop spans 15 amino acids. Trimming stripped 7 bases from V and 2 bases from J, with 16 bases between. CDR1 SNHLY and CDR2 FYNNEI come from the germline V gene.

The chain recombines TRBV5-4 with TRBJ1-1; D uncertain. Germline V gene data show CDR1 as SGHNT and CDR2 as YYREEE (reference sequence). With 1 base removed from V and 1 base from J, the gap between germline ends came to 5 bases. The CDR3 consists of 13 residues. The CDR3 loop is CASSLFRNTEAFF. The CDR3 DNA reads TGTGCCAGCAGCTTGTTTAGGAACACTGAAGCTTTCTTT.

This sequence joins TRBV28 and TRBJ2-7; 7 positions agree with TRBD2. The length of the CDR3 is 13 residues. CDR1 is MDHEN, CDR2 SYDVKM, per germline. V shed 5 bases and J 6 bases; nucleotides not matched to a gene: 7. CDR3 residues: CASSPSGGREQYF. The CDR3 DNA reads as TGTGCCAGCAGTCCCTCGGGAGGTCGCGAGCAGTACTTC.

This clone has just one count. Distinct nucleotide sequences in the sample also encode this CDR3. The chain links TRBV5-1 to TRBJ2-5; tentatively, D is TRBD2 (5 bases). The CDR3 extends over 12 amino acids. Between the trimmed V and J ends, which lost 2 bases and 5 bases, there was a span of 7 bases. Germline-derived CDR1 and CDR2 are SGHRS and YFSETQ. Here the CDR3 DNA reads TGCGCCAGCAGCTTTGAGGGCGAGACCCAGTACTTC. It encodes CASSFEGETQYF. The full variable domain, with the rest looked up from reference TRBV5-1 and TRBJ2-5, is KAGVTQTPRYLIKTRGQQVTLSCSPISGHRSVSWYQQTPGQGLQFLFEYFSETQRNKGNFPGRFSGRQFSNSRSEMNVSTLELGDSALYLCASSFEGETQYFGPGTRLLVL.

With regard to this clone: Other DNA sequences in this sample translate to the same CDR3. The genes are TRBV9 and TRBJ1-2; tentatively, D is TRBD1 (6 bases). The CDR3 has 14 residues. V shed 0 bases and J shed 3 bases, with 9 bases lying between them. The germline CDR1 and CDR2 sequences are SGDLS and YYNGEE. The CDR3 loop reads CASSVGSGDYGYTF. The CDR3 region has the DNA TGTGCCAGCAGCGTAGGGTCAGGGGACTATGGCTACACCTTC.

V is TRBV7-2 and J is TRBJ2-1; 10 nucleotides line up with TRBD2. V trimming: 4 bases; J trimming: 0 bases; junction bases outside the gene matches: 12. The CDR3 consists of 19 residues. Germline V gives CDR1 SGHTA, CDR2 FQGNSA. In DNA form, the CDR3 reads TGTGCCAGCAGCTCCCCGCCGGGACTAGCGCAAAGCTCCTACAATGAGCAGTTCTTC. It translates to CASSSPPGLAQSSYNEQFF.

The chain uses TRBV6-5 and TRBJ1-4; perhaps TRBD1 as D (5 bases). Germline values: CDR1 MNHEY, CDR2 SVGAGI. CDR3 length: 14 amino acids. Trimming left V 4 bases short and J 7 bases short, with 13 bases between. The CDR3, as DNA: TGTGCCAGCAGTTCTACGACAGTGGGTGAAAAACTGTTTTTT. It yields the protein CASSSTTVGEKLFF.

This chain links TRBV30 with TRBJ2-5, with 8 bases identical to TRBD1. The junction had 11 bases not matched to a gene; V was cut back by 5 bases and J by 3 bases. This CDR3 comprises 15 residues. CDR1 is GTSNPN and CDR2 is SVGIG in the germline V gene (reference sequence). CDR3 in amino acids: CAWAHPGTGEETQYF. The CDR3 nucleotides read TGTGCCTGGGCTCACCCCGGGACAGGAGAAGAGACCCAGTACTTC.

J is TRBJ1-1 and V is TRBV4-1; no clear D. Germline CDR1 and CDR2: MGHRA and YSYEKL. CDR3 length: 14 amino acids. V was pared by 3 bases and J by 0 bases, with 8 bases between. The CDR3 bases are TGCGCCAGCAGCCACCGGGTGGTGAACACTGAAGCTTTCTTT. This sequence encodes CASSHRVVNTEAFF.

The rearrangement links TRBV7-6 to TRBJ1-5; D is unclear. Trimming stripped 6 bases from V and 4 bases from J, with 10 bases between. Germline V lookup: CDR1 SGHVS, CDR2 FNYEAQ. This CDR3 is 13 amino acids long. The CDR3 loop is CASSHDENQPQHF. DNA for the CDR3: TGTGCCAGCAGTCACGACGAGAATCAGCCCCAGCATTTT. Filled out from reference TRBV7-6 and TRBJ1-5, the complete variable domain reads GAGVSQSPRYKVTKRGQDVALRCDPISGHVSLYWYRQALGQGPEFLTYFNYEAQQDKSGLPNDRFSAERPEGSISTLTIQRTEQRDSAMYRCASSHDENQPQHFGDGTRLSIL.

Comment on this clone: A much larger clone differs from this one at a single base, so this may be a read error. Other nucleotide sequences in the sample specify the same CDR3. The rearrangement links TRBV28 to TRBJ1-1; D not certain. The length of the CDR3 is 11 residues. Germline lookup yields CDR1 MDHEN and CDR2 SYDVKM. The CDR3 spells CASNLNTEAFF. CDR3 bases: TGTGCCAGCAATTTAAACACTGAAGCTTTCTTT. Drawing the rest from reference TRBV28 and TRBJ1-1, the complete variable domain is DVKVTQSSRYLVKRTGEKVFLECVQDMDHENMFWYRQDPGLGLRLIYFSYDVKMKEKGDIPEGYSVSREKKERFSLILESASTNQTSMYLCASNLNTEAFFGQGTRLTVV.

The chain joins TRBV27 to TRBJ1-1, with D tentatively TRBD1 (5 bases). The germline CDR1 and CDR2 sequences are MNHEY and SMNVEV (reference sequence). The CDR3 is 16 amino acids. Trimming cost V 6 bases and J 3 bases, with 20 bases left between them. The CDR3 DNA reads TGTGCCAGCAGCTATACCCTTCCAGGGTACGACACTGAAGCTTTCTTT. Translation: CASSYTLPGYDTEAFF.

Turning to this clone: Within the sample, other DNA sequences also encode this same CDR3. V usage is TRBV2 and J usage is TRBJ2-7; 7 bases match TRBD1. The ends lost 2 bases at V and 0 bases at J; junction bases unmatched: 1. This CDR3 has 14 residues. Germline loops: CDR1 SNHLY, CDR2 FYNNEI. CDR3 nucleotide sequence: TGTGCCAGCAGTGAACAGGGGGACTCCTACGAGCAGTACTTC. Translation gives CASSEQGDSYEQYF.

The chain has TRBV6-5 and TRBJ1-2, with D perhaps matching TRBD1 (5 bases). The CDR3 extends over 14 amino acids. The germline V and J ends were trimmed by 2 bases and 2 bases, with 9 bases remaining between them. The germline V gene has CDR1 MNHEY and CDR2 SVGAGI. DNA of the CDR3: TGTGCCAGCAGTTACGGGGGGTCGAACTATGGCTACACCTTC. It is translated as CASSYGGSNYGYTF.

The count of this clone is one. The chain recombines TRBV7-6 with TRBJ2-5; 10 bases match TRBD2. The CDR3 runs 17 residues. The V and J ends lost 1 base and 3 bases, in that order; junction bases with no gene match: 8. CDR1 is SGHVS and CDR2 is FNYEAQ in the germline V gene. The CDR3 DNA reads TGTGCCAGCAGCTTAGAAGGGGGGCTAGCGGGAGAAGAGACCCAGTACTTC. Protein sequence: CASSLEGGLAGEETQYF.

The chain recombines TRBV28 with TRBJ1-2; a weak D match, TRBD1 (5 bases). Germline values: CDR1 MDHEN, CDR2 SYDVKM. V was shortened by 8 bases and J by 3 bases, with 10 bases between the two germline ends. CDR3 length equals 12 residues. The CDR3 DNA is TGTGCCAGCCGTGGGGGGGACTATGGCTACACCTTC. This encodes CASRGGDYGYTF.

CDR3 sequence reads: CASSARPAENTEAFF. In DNA form, the CDR3 reads TGTGCCAGCAGCGCACGGCCGGCAGAGAACACTGAAGCTTTCTTT. J is TRBJ1-1 and V is TRBV9; D gene unclear. The CDR3 contains 15 residues. The germline gives CDR1 SGDLS, CDR2 YYNGEE. Trimming left V 3 bases short and J 1 base short, with 13 bases between.

The chain employs TRBV7-8 and TRBJ2-2, with D possibly TRBD2 on 5 matching bases. There are 14 residues in the CDR3. Germline CDR1 and CDR2: SGHVS and FQNEAQ. V shed 8 bases and J shed 0 bases, with 10 bases lying between them. CDR3 region: CASPGGPNTGELFF. The CDR3 DNA follows: TGTGCCAGCCCAGGAGGACCGAACACCGGGGAGCTGTTTTTT.